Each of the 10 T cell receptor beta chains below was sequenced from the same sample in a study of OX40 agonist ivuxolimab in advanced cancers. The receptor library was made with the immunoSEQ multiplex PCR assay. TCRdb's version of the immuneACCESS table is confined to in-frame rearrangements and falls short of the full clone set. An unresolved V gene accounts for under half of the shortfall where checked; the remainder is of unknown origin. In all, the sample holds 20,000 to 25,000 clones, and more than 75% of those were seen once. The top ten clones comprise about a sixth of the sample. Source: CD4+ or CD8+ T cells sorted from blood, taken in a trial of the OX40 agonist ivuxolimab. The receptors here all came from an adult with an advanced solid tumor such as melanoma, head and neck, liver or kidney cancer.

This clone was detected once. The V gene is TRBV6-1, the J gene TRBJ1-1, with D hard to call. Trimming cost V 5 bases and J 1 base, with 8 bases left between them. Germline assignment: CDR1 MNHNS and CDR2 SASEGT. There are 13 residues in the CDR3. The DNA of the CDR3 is TGTGCCAGCAGTTATGGGCAGAACACTGAAGCTTTCTTT. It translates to CASSYGQNTEAFF.

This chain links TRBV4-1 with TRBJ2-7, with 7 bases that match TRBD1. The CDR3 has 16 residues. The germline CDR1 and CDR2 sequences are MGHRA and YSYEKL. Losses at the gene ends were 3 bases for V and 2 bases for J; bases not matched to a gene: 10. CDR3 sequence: CASSHSYRGVTYEQYF. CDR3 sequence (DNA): TGCGCCAGCAGCCACTCATACAGGGGAGTCACCTACGAGCAGTACTTC.

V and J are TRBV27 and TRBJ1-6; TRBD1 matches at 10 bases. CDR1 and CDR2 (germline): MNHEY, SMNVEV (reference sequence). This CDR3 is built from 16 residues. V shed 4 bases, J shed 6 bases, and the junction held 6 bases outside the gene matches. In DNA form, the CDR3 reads TGTGCCAGCAGTTCAGGGACAGGGGCCTCTAATTCACCCCTCCACTTT. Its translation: CASSSGTGASNSPLHF.

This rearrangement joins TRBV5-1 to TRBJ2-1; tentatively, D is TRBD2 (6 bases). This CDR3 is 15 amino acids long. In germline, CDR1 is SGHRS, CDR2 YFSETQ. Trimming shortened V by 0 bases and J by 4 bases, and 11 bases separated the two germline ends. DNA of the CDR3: TGCGCCAGCAGCTTGGTTGTGGGGGGATACAATGAGCAGTTCTTC. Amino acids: CASSLVVGGYNEQFF. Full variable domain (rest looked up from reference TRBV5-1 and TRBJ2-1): KAGVTQTPRYLIKTRGQQVTLSCSPISGHRSVSWYQQTPGQGLQFLFEYFSETQRNKGNFPGRFSGRQFSNSRSEMNVSTLELGDSALYLCASSLVVGGYNEQFFGPGTRLTVL.

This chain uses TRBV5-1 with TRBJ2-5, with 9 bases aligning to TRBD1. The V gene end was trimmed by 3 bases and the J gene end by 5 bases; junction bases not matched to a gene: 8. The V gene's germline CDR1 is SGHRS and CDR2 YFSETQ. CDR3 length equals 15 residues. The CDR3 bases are TGCGCCAGCAGCTCGTGGGACAGGGCCGGGGAGACCCAGTACTTC. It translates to CASSSWDRAGETQYF. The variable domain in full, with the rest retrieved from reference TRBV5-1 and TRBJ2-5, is KAGVTQTPRYLIKTRGQQVTLSCSPISGHRSVSWYQQTPGQGLQFLFEYFSETQRNKGNFPGRFSGRQFSNSRSEMNVSTLELGDSALYLCASSSWDRAGETQYFGPGTRLLVL.

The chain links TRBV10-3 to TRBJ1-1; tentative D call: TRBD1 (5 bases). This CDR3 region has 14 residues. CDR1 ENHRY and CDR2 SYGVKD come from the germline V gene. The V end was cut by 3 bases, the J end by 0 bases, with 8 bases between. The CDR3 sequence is CAISDVRVNTEAFF. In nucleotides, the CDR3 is TGTGCCATCAGTGATGTCAGGGTGAACACTGAAGCTTTCTTT.

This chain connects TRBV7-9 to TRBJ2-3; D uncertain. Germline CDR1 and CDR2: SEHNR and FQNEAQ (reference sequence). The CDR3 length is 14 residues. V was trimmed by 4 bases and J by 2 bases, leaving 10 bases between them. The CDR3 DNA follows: TGTGCCAGCAGCTACGACTCTCTCACAGATACGCAGTATTTT. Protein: CASSYDSLTDTQYF.

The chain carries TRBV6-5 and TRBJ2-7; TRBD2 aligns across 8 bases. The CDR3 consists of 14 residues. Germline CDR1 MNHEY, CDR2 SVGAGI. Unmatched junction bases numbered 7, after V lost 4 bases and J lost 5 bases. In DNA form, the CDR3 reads TGTGCCAGCAGTTTCAGCGGGGGTGGCAACGAGCAGTACTTC. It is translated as CASSFSGGGNEQYF.

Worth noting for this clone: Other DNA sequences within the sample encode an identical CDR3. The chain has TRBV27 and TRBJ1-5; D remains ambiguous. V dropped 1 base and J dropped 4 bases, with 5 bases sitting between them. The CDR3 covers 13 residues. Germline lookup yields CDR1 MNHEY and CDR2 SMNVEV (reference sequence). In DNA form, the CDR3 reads TGTGCCAGCAGTTTATGGGGAAATCAGCCCCAGCATTTT. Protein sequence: CASSLWGNQPQHF.

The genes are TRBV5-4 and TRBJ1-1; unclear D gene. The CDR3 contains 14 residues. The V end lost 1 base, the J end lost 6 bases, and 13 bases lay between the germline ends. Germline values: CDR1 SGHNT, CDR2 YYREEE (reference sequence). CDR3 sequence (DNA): TGTGCCAGCAGCTTGAAACGCTCTGGGGCTGAAGCTTTCTTT. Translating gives CASSLKRSGAEAFF.